One sample yielded the 10 T cell receptor beta chains listed below, sequenced in a study of post-analysis software for immune sequencing data. The study's findings and limits: TRBV5-6, TRBV5-1 and TRBV20-1 were among 4 or 5 TRBV segments more frequent in patients than controls.

Their antigen targets remain unknown. Sequencing libraries made from TCR beta cDNA carried unique molecular identifiers. Each CDR3 protein gets one entry after TCRdb re-called the PCR reads with MiXCR. The repertoire has hundreds of thousands of distinct CDR3 sequences, 25% to 30% of them found once; the top ten carry more than 0.45%. The sample taken for sequencing was blood. Receptors originate from a girl aged 5-17 years with multiple sclerosis.

DNA of the CDR3: TGTGCCAGCAGCTTACGTGGACTAGCGGGGGCCTACGAGCAGTACTTC. Translated: CASSLRGLAGAYEQYF. The chain recombines TRBV7-9 with TRBJ2-5; 13 bases agree with TRBD2. The J call may not be correct, given that the DNA end is closer to TRBJ2-7. The CDR3 runs to 16 residues. Germline loops: CDR1 SEHNR, CDR2 FQNEAQ (reference sequence).

This chain joins TRBV11-2 and TRBJ2-3, with TRBD2 as a possible D gene (5 bases). Germline V lookup: CDR1 SGHAT, CDR2 FQNNGV. The CDR3 extends over 15 amino acids. V dropped 4 bases and J dropped 3 bases, with 14 bases sitting between them. The CDR3 DNA follows: TGTGCCAGCAGCTCATATCACCGGGGTACAGATACGCAGTATTTT. Its protein is CASSSYHRGTDTQYF.

As for this clonotype: The conserved closing phenylalanine or tryptophan is absent in this CDR3, likely reflecting a read error. This CDR3 reads CSAPGQGKDTQYC. DNA for the CDR3: TGCAGTGCACCGGGACAGGGGAAAGATACGCAGTATTGT. The chain uses TRBV20-1 and TRBJ2-3, with TRBD1 matching 10 bases. V lost 6 bases and J lost 5; bases outside the gene matches: 5. Germline lookup yields CDR1 DFQATT and CDR2 SNEGSKA (reference sequence). The CDR3 has 13 residues.

DNA of the CDR3: TGTGCCAGCCAGGGGCAGGGGGTGTGGAATGAGCAGTTCTTC. The encoded protein is CASQGQGVWNEQFF. This sequence joins TRBV4-2 and TRBJ2-1; 7 nucleotides agree with TRBD1. Germline V lookup: CDR1 LGHNA, CDR2 YNFKEQ. Trimming removed 8 bases from V and 7 bases from J; junction bases left unmatched: 11. The CDR3 sequence is 14 residues long.

This sequence joins TRBV20-1 and TRBJ2-1; TRBD2 matches at 10 bases. From germline, CDR1 is DFQATT and CDR2 SNEGSKA (reference sequence). The CDR3 length is 16 residues. Losses at the gene ends were 1 base for V and 3 bases for J; bases not matched to a gene: 6. The chain's CDR3 is CSARALAGDFYNEQFF. The CDR3 bases are TGCAGTGCTAGAGCCCTAGCGGGGGATTTCTACAATGAGCAGTTCTTC.

The chain has TRBV10-3 and TRBJ1-2; 7 positions match TRBD1. The CDR3 length is 15 residues. Unmatched junction bases numbered 8, after V lost 4 bases and J lost 3 bases. Germline V gives CDR1 ENHRY, CDR2 SYGVKD. This CDR3 is CAISGPRDSHYGYTF. CDR3 nucleotides: TGTGCCATCAGTGGTCCCCGGGACAGCCACTATGGCTACACCTTC.

This chain joins TRBV20-1 and TRBJ1-2, with D unclear. The CDR3 has 11 amino acids. V lost 6 bases, J lost 9 bases, and 14 bases lay in between. Germline V gives CDR1 DFQATT, CDR2 SNEGSKA (reference sequence). This chain's CDR3 is CSASTQRSYTF. Written as DNA, the CDR3 is TGCAGTGCGAGCACCCAAAGGAGCTACACCTTC.

The J gene is TRBJ2-1, the V gene TRBV4-2; 10 nucleotides line up with TRBD2. Trimming took 5 bases from V and 7 from J; bases not matched to a gene: 14. Germline CDR1 is LGHNA and CDR2 is YNFKEQ. This CDR3 is 17 amino acids long. CDR3 region: CASSWTSGPQRGNEQFF. The CDR3 coding sequence is TGTGCCAGCAGCTGGACTAGCGGACCTCAGCGAGGAAATGAGCAGTTCTTC.

The chain employs TRBV12-3 or TRBV12-4 and TRBJ1-5; 9 positions agree with TRBD1. The J segment lost 5 bases and the V segment lost 5 bases, leaving 4 bases of the junction unmatched. The CDR3 is made up of 14 amino acids. CDR3 nucleotides: TGTGCCAGCAGTCGTACAGGGGGCTATCAGCCCCAGCATTTT. Residues: CASSRTGGYQPQHF.

The V call is TRBV18, the J call TRBJ2-7, with TRBD1 matching over 11 bases. The CDR3 contains 15 residues. The ends lost 1 base at V and 6 bases at J; junction bases unmatched: 5. Germline CDR1 reads KGHSH; CDR2 reads LQKENI. The CDR3 loop reads CASSPRTGGVAEQYF. The DNA of the CDR3 is TGTGCCAGCTCACCACGGACAGGGGGCGTAGCCGAGCAGTACTTC.